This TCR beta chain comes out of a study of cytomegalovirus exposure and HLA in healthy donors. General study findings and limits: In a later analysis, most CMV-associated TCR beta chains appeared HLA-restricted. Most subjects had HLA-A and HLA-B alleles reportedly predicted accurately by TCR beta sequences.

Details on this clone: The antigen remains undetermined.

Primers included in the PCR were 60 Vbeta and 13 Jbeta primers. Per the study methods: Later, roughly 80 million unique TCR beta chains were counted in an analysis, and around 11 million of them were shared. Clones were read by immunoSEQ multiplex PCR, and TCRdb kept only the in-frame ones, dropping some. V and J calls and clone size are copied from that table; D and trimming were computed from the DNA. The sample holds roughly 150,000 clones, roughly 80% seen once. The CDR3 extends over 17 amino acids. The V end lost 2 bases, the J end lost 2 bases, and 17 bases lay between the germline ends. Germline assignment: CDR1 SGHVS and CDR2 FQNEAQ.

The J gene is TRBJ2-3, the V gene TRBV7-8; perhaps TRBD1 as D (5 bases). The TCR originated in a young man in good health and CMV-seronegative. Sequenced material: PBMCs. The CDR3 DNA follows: TGTGCCAGCAGCTTATTGAGTCAGGGCGATTACACAGATACGCAGTATTTT. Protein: CASSLLSQGDYTDTQYF.